This T cell receptor beta chain was recorded in a study of beta chain features in type 1 diabetes. Overall study results and limits: Among all four CD4+ subsets, Type 1 diabetes patients had TCRB CDR3s that were moderately but significantly shorter. Insertions were fewer and deletions more numerous at VDJ junctions in type 1 diabetes patients.

CDR3 length equals 15 residues. Trimming cost V 6 bases and J 0 bases, with 15 bases left between them. Germline values: CDR1 KGHSH, CDR2 LQKENI. The table lists this clone with a few counts. Its specificity is unknown. Expressed TCRB transcripts got sequenced, as all isolated RNA was reverse transcribed. Using immunoSEQ multiplex PCR, the repertoire was profiled, and TCRdb retains in-frame clones only, with some absent. The sample consists of approximately 170,000 clones, about 7.8% of them appearing once. The specimen sequenced was central memory CD4+ T cells from blood. The clonotype was recovered from a middle-aged woman with type 1 diabetes. The chain recombines TRBV18 with TRBJ2-7; D perhaps matches TRBD2 (5 bases). CDR3 sequence reads: CASSPGRGSSYEQYF. The DNA for the CDR3 is TGTGCCAGCTCTCCCGGTAGAGGGAGCTCCTACGAGCAGTACTTC. The variable domain in full, completed from reference TRBV18 and TRBJ2-7, reads NAGVMQNPRHLVRRRGQEARLRCSPMKGHSHVYWYRQLPEEGLKFMVYLQKENIIDESGMPKERFSAEFPKEGPSILRIQQVVRGDSAAYFCASSPGRGSSYEQYFGPGTRLTVT.